This TCR beta chain was recovered during a study of blood T cell repertoires in COVID-19. The wider study: Samples came from the United States, Italy and Spain, spanning acute and convalescent COVID-19. In each case, the material was cDNA or gDNA derived from T cells, B-cell-depleted T cells, or PBMCs.

The CDR3 runs 14 residues. V was pared by 3 bases and J by 5 bases, with 14 bases between. Germline V gene lookup returns CDR1 SGDLS and CDR2 YYNGEE. Authors' data handling: For nucleated cells, counts were estimated from reference gene primer amplification. Using immunoSEQ multiplex PCR, the repertoire was profiled, and TCRdb retains in-frame clones only, with some absent. V and J calls and clone size come straight from that table; D and trimming were deduced from the DNA. The table includes about 350,000 clones, about 93% detected once. This receptor was identified in a woman between 18 and 30 years old who had recovered from COVID-19. The rearrangement uses TRBV9 and TRBJ1-1; D remains unclear. The specimen sequenced was peripheral blood. The CDR3 is CASSATTVTTEAFF. CDR3 sequence (DNA): TGTGCCAGCAGCGCCACGACTGTAACAACTGAAGCTTTCTTT.